This is a list of T cell receptor beta chains from one sample in a study of technical replicates of blood from a few donors. Sequencing used immunoSEQ multiplex PCR; TCRdb keeps in-frame clones, though not all of them. The sample records more than 90,000 clones, 96% being singletons. Material: T cells isolated from PBMCs. These receptors originate from a human donor in good health. Each CDR3 is given with its conserved first and last residue. Fields, in order: V gene, D gene, clone size, J gene, CDR3 DNA, CDR3 protein. A D gene is named only where the DNA matches it firmly. Expanded clones get a size class; other rows say once, few or many, or leave the size out.

V: TRBV6-6; D: TRBD2; size: NA; J: TRBJ2-7; DNA: TGTGCCAGCAGTTTCGGGACTAGCGGGATTCACGAGCAGTACTTC; CDR3: CASSFGTSGIHEQYF
V: TRBV13; D: NA; size: NA; J: TRBJ2-5; DNA: TGTGCCAGCAGCTTAAGCGGGACCCAGTACTTC; CDR3: CASSLSGTQYF
V: TRBV11-2; D: TRBD2; size: NA; J: TRBJ2-7; DNA: TGTGCCAGCAGCTTAGATGCGCTCGGACCTAGCGGGAGGGCATGGCTTAACTCCTACTTC; CDR3: CASSLDALGPSGRAWLNSYF
V: TRBV5-4; D: NA; size: NA; J: TRBJ2-5; DNA: TGTGCCAGCAGCCCAACGGCAGGGAACCTAGGGGAGACCCAGTACTTC; CDR3: CASSPTAGNLGETQYF
V: TRBV7-2; D: NA; size: NA; J: TRBJ1-2; DNA: TGTGCCAGCAATGTAAGACAGTCCGACTATGGCTACACCTTC; CDR3: CASNVRQSDYGYTF
V: TRBV19; D: NA; size: NA; J: TRBJ2-2; DNA: TGTGCCAGTAGTTCCGGGACAACGAACACCGGGGAGCTGTTTTTT; CDR3: CASSSGTTNTGELFF
V: TRBV30; D: NA; size: NA; J: TRBJ1-1; DNA: TGTGCCTGGACTCTACGTGGGGGCGTCGGTACTGAAGCTTTCTTT; CDR3: CAWTLRGGVGTEAFF
V: TRBV27; D: TRBD1; size: NA; J: TRBJ2-3; DNA: TGTGCCAGCAGTTTGGCCAGGGGGCGCGAGGATACGCAGTATTTT; CDR3: CASSLARGREDTQYF
V: TRBV28; D: TRBD2; size: NA; J: TRBJ2-7; DNA: TGTGCCAGCAGTTTAGAGGAGGGCGGCGGGAGGGCGTCCTACGAGCAGTACTTC; CDR3: CASSLEEGGGRASYEQYF
V: TRBV15; D: NA; size: NA; J: TRBJ2-2; DNA: TGTGCCACCAGCAGAGATAAAACTAGCTGGGATTCCGGGGAGCTGTTTTTT; CDR3: CATSRDKTSWDSGELFF
V: TRBV4-2; D: NA; size: NA; J: TRBJ2-7; DNA: TGTGCCAGCAGCCAAGATGTGCAGGGGCTGGGAGGGGAGCAGTACTTC; CDR3: CASSQDVQGLGGEQYF
V: TRBV7-6; D: TRBD2; size: NA; J: TRBJ2-5; DNA: TGTGCCAGCAGCTGGGGACTAGCTCGGGAGACCCAGTACTTC; CDR3: CASSWGLARETQYF
V: TRBV2; D: NA; size: NA; J: TRBJ2-3; DNA: TGTGCCAGCAGCTTTTACCCGCGGAAAGATACGCAGTATTTT; CDR3: CASSFYPRKDTQYF
V: TRBV5-6; D: TRBD1; size: NA; J: TRBJ2-1; DNA: TGTGCCAGCAGCTTCACCGGGACAGGGATGAATGAGCAGTTCTTC; CDR3: CASSFTGTGMNEQFF
V: TRBV30; D: TRBD1; size: NA; J: TRBJ2-7; DNA: TGTGCCTGGAGTCACCCGGGACAGGCATTGTACGAGCAGTACTTC; CDR3: CAWSHPGQALYEQYF
V: TRBV7-6; D: NA; size: NA; J: TRBJ2-5; DNA: TGTGCCAGCAGCTTAGCAAATCGTGAGACCCAGTACTTC; CDR3: CASSLANRETQYF
V: TRBV6-1; D: NA; size: once; J: TRBJ1-2; DNA: TGTGCCAGCAGTGCAGACTATGGCTACACCTTC; CDR3: CASSADYGYTF
V: TRBV1; D: NA; size: NA; J: TRBJ2-5; DNA: TGCACCGAAGCGGGGGGGCGGGAGACCCAGTACTTC; CDR3: CTEAGGRETQYF
V: TRBV5-4; D: TRBD2; size: NA; J: TRBJ2-5; DNA: TGTGCCAGCAGCTCAATAACTAGCGGGAGTTTTGAGACCCAGTACTTC; CDR3: CASSSITSGSFETQYF
V: TRBV11-2; D: TRBD2; size: NA; J: TRBJ2-1; DNA: TGTGCCAGCAGCTTAGAGGGAGGGACTAGCGGGAGTCATATTGAGCAGTTCTTC; CDR3: CASSLEGGTSGSHIEQFF
V: TRBV4-2; D: NA; size: once; J: TRBJ2-7; DNA: TGTGCCAGCAGCCAAGATATCGGGGAAATTTCCTACGAGCAGTACTTC; CDR3: CASSQDIGEISYEQYF
V: TRBV7-6; D: NA; size: NA; J: TRBJ2-7; DNA: TGTGCCAGCAGCTCCGGTCGGGGGGCCTTCTCCTACGAGCAGTACTTC; CDR3: CASSSGRGAFSYEQYF
V: TRBV4-1; D: TRBD2; size: NA; J: TRBJ2-3; DNA: TGCGCCAGCAGCCAACCCCGGAGCGGGGGGTCTAGCACAGATACGCAGTATTTT; CDR3: CASSQPRSGGSSTDTQYF
V: TRBV4-1; D: NA; size: NA; J: TRBJ1-4; DNA: TGCGCCAGCAGCCCAGTCTCGTCTGATGAAAAACTGTTTTTT; CDR3: CASSPVSSDEKLFF